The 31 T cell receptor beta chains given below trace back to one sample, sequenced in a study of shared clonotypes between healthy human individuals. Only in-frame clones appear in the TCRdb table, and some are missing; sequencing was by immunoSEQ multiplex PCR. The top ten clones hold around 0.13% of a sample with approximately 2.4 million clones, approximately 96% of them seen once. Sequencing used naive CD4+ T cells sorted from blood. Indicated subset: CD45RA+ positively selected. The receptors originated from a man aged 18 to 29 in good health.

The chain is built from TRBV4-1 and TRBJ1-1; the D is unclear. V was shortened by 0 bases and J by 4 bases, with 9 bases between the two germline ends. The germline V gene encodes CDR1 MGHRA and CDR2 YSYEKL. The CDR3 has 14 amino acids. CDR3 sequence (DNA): TGCGCCAGCAGCCAAGAGAAATGGGGCACTGAAGCTTTCTTT. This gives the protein CASSQEKWGTEAFF.

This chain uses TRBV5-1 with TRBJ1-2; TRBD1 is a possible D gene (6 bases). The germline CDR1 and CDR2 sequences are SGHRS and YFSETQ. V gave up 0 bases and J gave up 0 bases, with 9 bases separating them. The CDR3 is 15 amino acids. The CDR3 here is CASSLDRATNYGYTF. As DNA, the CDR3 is TGCGCCAGCAGCTTGGACAGGGCTACTAACTATGGCTACACCTTC. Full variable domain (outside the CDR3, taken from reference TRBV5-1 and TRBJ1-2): KAGVTQTPRYLIKTRGQQVTLSCSPISGHRSVSWYQQTPGQGLQFLFEYFSETQRNKGNFPGRFSGRQFSNSRSEMNVSTLELGDSALYLCASSLDRATNYGYTFGSGTRLTVV.

The CDR3 reads CASSQEARSGQGNQPQHF. The DNA of the CDR3 is TGCGCCAGCAGCCAAGAAGCCCGTTCGGGACAGGGCAATCAGCCCCAGCATTTT. J is TRBJ1-5 and V is TRBV4-3, with 8 bases fitting TRBD1. The V segment lost 0 bases and the J segment 2 bases; nucleotides outside the gene matches: 9. This CDR3 has 18 residues. Per the germline V gene, CDR1 is LGHNA and CDR2 is YSLEER.

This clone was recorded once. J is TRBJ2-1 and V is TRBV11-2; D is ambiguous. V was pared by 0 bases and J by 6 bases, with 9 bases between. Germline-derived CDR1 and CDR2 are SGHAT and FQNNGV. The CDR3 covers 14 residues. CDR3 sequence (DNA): TGTGCCAGCAGCTTAGACCCCCGGCCCAATGAGCAGTTCTTC. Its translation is CASSLDPRPNEQFF.

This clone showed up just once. This CDR3 is CASSQGIMQPQHF. CDR3 nucleotides: TGTGCCAGCAGCCAGGGGATTATGCAGCCCCAGCATTTT. J is TRBJ1-5 and V is TRBV11-2, with D possibly TRBD1 on 6 matching bases. The CDR3 has 13 residues. Germline-derived CDR1 and CDR2 are SGHAT and FQNNGV. With 5 bases removed from V and 7 bases from J, the gap between germline ends came to 12 bases.

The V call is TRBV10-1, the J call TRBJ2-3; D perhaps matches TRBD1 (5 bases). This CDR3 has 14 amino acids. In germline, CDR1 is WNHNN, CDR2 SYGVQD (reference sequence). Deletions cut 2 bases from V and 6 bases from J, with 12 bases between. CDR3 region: CASSERGPLDTQYF. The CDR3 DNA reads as TGCGCCAGCAGTGAGAGGGGTCCACTTGATACGCAGTATTTT.

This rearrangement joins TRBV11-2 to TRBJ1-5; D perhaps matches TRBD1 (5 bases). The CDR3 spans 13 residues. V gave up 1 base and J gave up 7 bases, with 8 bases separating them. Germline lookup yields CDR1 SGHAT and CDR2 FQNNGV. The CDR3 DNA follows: TGTGCCAGCAGCTTAGGCGGGGACCAGCCCCAGCATTTT. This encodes CASSLGGDQPQHF.

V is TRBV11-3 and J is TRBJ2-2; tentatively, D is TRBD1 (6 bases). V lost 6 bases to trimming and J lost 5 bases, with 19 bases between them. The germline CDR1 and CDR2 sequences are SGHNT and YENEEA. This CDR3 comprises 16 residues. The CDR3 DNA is TGTGCCAGCAGTCACACCTCATGGGGGCTAACCGGGGAGCTGTTTTTT. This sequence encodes CASSHTSWGLTGELFF.

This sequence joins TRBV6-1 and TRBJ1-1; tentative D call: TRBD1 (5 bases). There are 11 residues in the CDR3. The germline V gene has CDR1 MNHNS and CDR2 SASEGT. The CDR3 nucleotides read TGTAAAGGGGAAGGAGGCACTGAAGCTTTCTTT. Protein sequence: CKGEGGTEAFF.

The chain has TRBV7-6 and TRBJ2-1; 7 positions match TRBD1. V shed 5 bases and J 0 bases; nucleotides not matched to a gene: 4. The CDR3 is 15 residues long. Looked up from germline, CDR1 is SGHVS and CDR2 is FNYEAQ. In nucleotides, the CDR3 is TGTGCCAGCAGCCGGGGACAGCTCTCCTACAATGAGCAGTTCTTC. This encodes CASSRGQLSYNEQFF.

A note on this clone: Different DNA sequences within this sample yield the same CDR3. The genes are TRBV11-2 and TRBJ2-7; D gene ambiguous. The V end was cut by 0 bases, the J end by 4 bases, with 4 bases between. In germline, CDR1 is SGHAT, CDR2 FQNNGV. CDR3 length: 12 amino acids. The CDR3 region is CASSLDVYEQYF. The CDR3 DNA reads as TGTGCCAGCAGCTTAGATGTTTACGAGCAGTACTTC. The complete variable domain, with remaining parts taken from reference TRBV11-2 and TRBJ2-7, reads EAGVAQSPRYKIIEKRQSVAFWCNPISGHATLYWYQQILGQGPKLLIQFQNNGVVDDSQLPKDRFSAERLKGVDSTLKIQPAKLEDSAVYLCASSLDVYEQYFGPGTRLTVT.

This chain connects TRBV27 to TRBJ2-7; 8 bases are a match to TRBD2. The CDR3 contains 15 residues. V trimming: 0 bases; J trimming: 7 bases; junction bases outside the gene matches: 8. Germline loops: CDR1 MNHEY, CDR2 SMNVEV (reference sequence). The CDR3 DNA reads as TGTGCCAGCAGTTTATCACTGGCAGCGGGGGTGGAGCAGTACTTC. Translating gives CASSLSLAAGVEQYF.

The DNA for the CDR3 is TGTGCCAGCAGCCTCAACTATGGGGGGACCCAGTACTTC. Amino acid sequence: CASSLNYGGTQYF. V is TRBV7-2 and J is TRBJ2-5; D may correspond to TRBD1 or TRBD2 (5 bases each). CDR3 length: 13 amino acids. Germline-derived CDR1 and CDR2 are SGHTA and FQGNSA. V lost 5 bases and J 7 bases, leaving 14 bases between the germline ends.

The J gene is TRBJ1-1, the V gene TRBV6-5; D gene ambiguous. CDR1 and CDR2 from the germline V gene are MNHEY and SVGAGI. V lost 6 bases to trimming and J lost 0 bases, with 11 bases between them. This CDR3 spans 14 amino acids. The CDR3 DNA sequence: TGTGCCAGCAGCCCGACGCTGATGAACACTGAAGCTTTCTTT. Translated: CASSPTLMNTEAFF.

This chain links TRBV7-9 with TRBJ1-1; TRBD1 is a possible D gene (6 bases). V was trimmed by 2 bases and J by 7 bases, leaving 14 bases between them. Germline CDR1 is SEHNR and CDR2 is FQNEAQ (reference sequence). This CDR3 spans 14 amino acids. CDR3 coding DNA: TGTGCCAGCAGCTTAACGTCGGGAGGGGGTGAAGCTTTCTTT. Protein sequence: CASSLTSGGGEAFF.

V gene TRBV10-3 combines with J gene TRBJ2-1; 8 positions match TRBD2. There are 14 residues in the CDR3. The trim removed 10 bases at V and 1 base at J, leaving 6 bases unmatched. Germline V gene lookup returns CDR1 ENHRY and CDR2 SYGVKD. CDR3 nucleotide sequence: TGTGCCAGCAAGCGGGAGTGGTCCTACAATGAGCAGTTCTTC. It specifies CASKREWSYNEQFF.

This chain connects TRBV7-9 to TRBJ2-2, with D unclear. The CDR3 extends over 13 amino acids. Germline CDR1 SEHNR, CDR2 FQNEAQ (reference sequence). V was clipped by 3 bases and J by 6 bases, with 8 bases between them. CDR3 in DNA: TGTGCCAGCAGCTTGGCCGGTCCCGGGGAGCTGTTTTTT. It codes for CASSLAGPGELFF.

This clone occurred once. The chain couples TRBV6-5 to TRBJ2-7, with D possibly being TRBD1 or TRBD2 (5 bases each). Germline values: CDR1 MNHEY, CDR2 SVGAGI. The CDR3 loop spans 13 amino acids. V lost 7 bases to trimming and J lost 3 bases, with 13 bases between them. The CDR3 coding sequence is TGTGCCAGCATGGGGCGGGTGGGCTACGAGCAGTACTTC. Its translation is CASMGRVGYEQYF.

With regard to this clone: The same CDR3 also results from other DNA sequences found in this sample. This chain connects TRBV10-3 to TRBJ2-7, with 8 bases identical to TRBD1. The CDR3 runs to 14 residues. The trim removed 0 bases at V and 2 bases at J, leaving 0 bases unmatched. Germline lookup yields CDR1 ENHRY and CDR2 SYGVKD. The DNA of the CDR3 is TGTGCCATCAGTGAGTCGGGACAGGCCTACGAGCAGTACTTC. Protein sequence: CAISESGQAYEQYF.

DNA for the CDR3: TGTGCCTGGAGCCTCGGACAGCAGTATGGCTACACCTTC. Translating gives CAWSLGQQYGYTF. This chain connects TRBV30 to TRBJ1-2; D is possibly TRBD1 (6 bases). CDR1 and CDR2 from the germline V gene are GTSNPN and SVGIG (reference sequence). V dropped 3 bases and J dropped 5 bases, with 13 bases sitting between them. The CDR3 is made up of 13 amino acids.

Here the CDR3 reads CASSNRGSGGPRDKF. As DNA, the CDR3 is TGTGCCAGCAGCAATAGGGGTAGCGGGGGTCCAAGAGACAAGTTC. J is TRBJ2-7 and V is TRBV21-1; TRBD2 was called by the table and not checked on the DNA. TRBV21-1 is flagged as a pseudogene. The CDR3 is 15 amino acids.

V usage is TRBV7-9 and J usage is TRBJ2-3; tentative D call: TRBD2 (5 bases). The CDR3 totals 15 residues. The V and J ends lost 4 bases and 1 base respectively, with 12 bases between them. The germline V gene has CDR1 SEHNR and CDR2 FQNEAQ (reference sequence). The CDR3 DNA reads TGTGCCAGCAGCTCACAGCTCGGGGGCACAGATACGCAGTATTTT. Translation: CASSSQLGGTDTQYF.

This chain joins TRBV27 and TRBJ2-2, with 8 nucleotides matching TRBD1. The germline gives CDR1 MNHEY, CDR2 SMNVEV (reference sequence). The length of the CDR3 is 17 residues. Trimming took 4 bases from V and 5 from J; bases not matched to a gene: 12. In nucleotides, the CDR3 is TGTGCCAGCAGTTCACATCGAGACAGGGGTAGAACCGGGGAGCTGTTTTTT. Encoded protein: CASSSHRDRGRTGELFF.

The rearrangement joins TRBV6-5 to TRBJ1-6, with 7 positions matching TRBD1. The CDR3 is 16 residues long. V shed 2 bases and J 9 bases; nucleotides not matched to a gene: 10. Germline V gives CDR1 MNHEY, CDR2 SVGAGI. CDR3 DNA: TGTGCCAGCAGTTACGGTACAGGGGCGGCGGTTTCACCCCTCCACTTT. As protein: CASSYGTGAAVSPLHF.

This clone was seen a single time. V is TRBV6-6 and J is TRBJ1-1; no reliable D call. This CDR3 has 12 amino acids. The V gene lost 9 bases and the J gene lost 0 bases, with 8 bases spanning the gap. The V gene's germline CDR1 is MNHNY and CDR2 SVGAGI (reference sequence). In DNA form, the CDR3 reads TGTGCCAGTTGCCACATGAACACTGAAGCTTTCTTT. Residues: CASCHMNTEAFF.

In nucleotides, the CDR3 is TGTGCCATCAGTGACTCGGGACTAGCGGGGGCCGGGCAGTACTTC. Translated, it gives CAISDSGLAGAGQYF. The chain uses TRBV10-3 and TRBJ2-7, with TRBD2 matching over 14 bases. The CDR3 spans 15 residues. V dropped 3 bases and J dropped 9; count of bases not matched to a gene: 7. Germline V gene lookup returns CDR1 ENHRY and CDR2 SYGVKD.

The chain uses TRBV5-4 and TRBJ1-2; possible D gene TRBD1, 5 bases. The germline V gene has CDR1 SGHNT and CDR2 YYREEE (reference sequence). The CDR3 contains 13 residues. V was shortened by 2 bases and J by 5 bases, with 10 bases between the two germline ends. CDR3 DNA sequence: TGTGCCAGCAGCTTTTCAGGGTCGTATGGCTACACCTTC. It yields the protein CASSFSGSYGYTF.

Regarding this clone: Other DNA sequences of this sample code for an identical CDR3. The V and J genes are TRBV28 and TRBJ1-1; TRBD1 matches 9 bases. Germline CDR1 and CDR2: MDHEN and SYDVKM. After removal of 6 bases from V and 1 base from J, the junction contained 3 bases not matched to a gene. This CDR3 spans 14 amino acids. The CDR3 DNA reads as TGTGCCAGCAGGGGACAGGGACAGAACACTGAAGCTTTCTTT. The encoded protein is CASRGQGQNTEAFF.

CDR3 sequence (DNA): TGTGCCACCAGCAGAGATCGGACTACCCTCCACTTT. Amino acids: CATSRDRTTLHF. The chain links TRBV15 to TRBJ1-6; D uncertain. V dropped 0 bases and J dropped 14 bases, with 8 bases sitting between them. Germline CDR1 LNHNV, CDR2 YYDKDF (reference sequence). The CDR3 loop spans 12 amino acids.

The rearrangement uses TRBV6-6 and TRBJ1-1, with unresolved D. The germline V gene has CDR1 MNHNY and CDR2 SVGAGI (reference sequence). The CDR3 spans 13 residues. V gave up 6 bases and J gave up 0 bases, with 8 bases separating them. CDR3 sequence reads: CASSPRVNTEAFF. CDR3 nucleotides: TGTGCCAGCAGCCCGAGGGTGAACACTGAAGCTTTCTTT.

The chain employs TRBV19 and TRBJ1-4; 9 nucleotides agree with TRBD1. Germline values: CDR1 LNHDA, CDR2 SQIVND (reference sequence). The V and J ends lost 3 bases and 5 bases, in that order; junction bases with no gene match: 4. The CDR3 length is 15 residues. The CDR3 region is CASSISGTGNEKLFF. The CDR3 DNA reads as TGTGCCAGTAGTATCTCCGGGACAGGGAATGAAAAACTGTTTTTT.